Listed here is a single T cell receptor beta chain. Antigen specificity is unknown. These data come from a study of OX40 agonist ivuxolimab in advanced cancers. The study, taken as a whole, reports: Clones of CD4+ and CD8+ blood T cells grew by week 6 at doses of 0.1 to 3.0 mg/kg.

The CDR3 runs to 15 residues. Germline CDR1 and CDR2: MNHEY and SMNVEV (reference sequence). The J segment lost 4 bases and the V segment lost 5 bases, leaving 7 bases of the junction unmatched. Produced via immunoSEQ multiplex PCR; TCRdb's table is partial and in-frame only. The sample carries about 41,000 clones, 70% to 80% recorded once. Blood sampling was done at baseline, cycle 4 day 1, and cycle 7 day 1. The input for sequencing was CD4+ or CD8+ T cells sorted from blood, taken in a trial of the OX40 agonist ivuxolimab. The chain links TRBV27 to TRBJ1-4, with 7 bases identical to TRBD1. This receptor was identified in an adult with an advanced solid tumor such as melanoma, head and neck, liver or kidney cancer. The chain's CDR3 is CASSNGQVLNEKLFF. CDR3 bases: TGTGCCAGCAGTAATGGACAGGTTCTTAATGAAAAACTGTTTTTT.